These 9 T cell receptor beta chains originate from one sample sequenced in a study of blood T cell repertoires in COVID-19. TCRdb keeps only in-frame clones here, not all; method: immunoSEQ multiplex PCR. The sample shows around 73,000 clones, about four fifths of them seen only once. Specimen: peripheral blood. These receptors all stem from a woman aged 55 to 70 with acute or convalescent COVID-19.

The chain joins TRBV5-1 to TRBJ1-1; D uncertain. Germline loops: CDR1 SGHRS, CDR2 YFSETQ. V was clipped by 4 bases and J by 3 bases, with 13 bases between them. The CDR3 length is 14 residues. The DNA of the CDR3 is TGCGCCAGCAGCCCCCGCTGGAGGGACACTGAAGCTTTCTTT. Translating gives CASSPRWRDTEAFF.

This clone was seen a few times. The rearrangement links TRBV10-1 to TRBJ1-3; TRBD1 agrees at 7 bases. The V and J ends lost 7 bases and 3 bases, in that order; junction bases with no gene match: 15. This CDR3 has 17 amino acids. The germline V gene encodes CDR1 WNHNN and CDR2 SYGVQD (reference sequence). CDR3 sequence reads: CASNKIYTGANGNTIYF. The CDR3 region has the DNA TGCGCCAGCAACAAGATTTACACAGGGGCAAATGGAAACACCATATATTTT.

The chain links TRBV10-2 to TRBJ1-6, with TRBD1 matching 12 bases. Per germline, CDR1 WSHSY and CDR2 SAAADI. The length of the CDR3 is 19 residues. The junction had 15 bases not matched to a gene; V was cut back by 4 bases and J by 8 bases. CDR3 protein: CASSVPGTGGPRLDSPLHF. CDR3 coding DNA: TGCGCCAGCAGTGTTCCCGGGACAGGGGGCCCCAGATTGGATTCACCCCTCCACTTT.

For this clone: Within the sample, other DNA sequences also encode this same CDR3. J is TRBJ2-1 and V is TRBV11-2, with TRBD1 identical over 7 bases. Per germline, CDR1 SGHAT and CDR2 FQNNGV. CDR3 length: 13 residues. J gave up 6 bases and V 1 base, and 0 bases lay outside the gene matches. This CDR3 is CASSLAGGNEQFF. As DNA, the CDR3 is TGTGCCAGCAGCTTAGCAGGGGGCAATGAGCAGTTCTTC.

The chain couples TRBV4-1 to TRBJ1-5; perhaps TRBD1 as D (6 bases). Trimming took off 3 bases at V and 3 bases at J, with 21 bases between the two ends. From germline, CDR1 is MGHRA and CDR2 YSYEKL. The CDR3 extends over 18 amino acids. The CDR3 protein is CASSQLQGAAGVNQPQHF. In DNA form, the CDR3 reads TGCGCCAGCAGCCAGCTACAGGGTGCCGCTGGGGTCAATCAGCCCCAGCATTTT.

This clone was seen a handful of times. The CDR3 nucleotides are TGTGCCAGCAGCAATCAGGGGGGCAACTATGGCTACACCTTC. Protein product: CASSNQGGNYGYTF. The chain has TRBV5-5 and TRBJ1-2; 7 bases map to TRBD1. The CDR3 is 14 residues long. Germline V gene sequence: CDR1 SGHKS, CDR2 YYEKEE (reference sequence). Trimming took 4 bases from V and 2 from J; bases not matched to a gene: 5.

V gene TRBV9 combines with J gene TRBJ1-3; 7 bases align to TRBD1. Germline V lookup: CDR1 SGDLS, CDR2 YYNGEE. This CDR3 has 15 residues. V lost 3 bases, J lost 2 bases, and 5 bases stayed unmatched. The CDR3 is CASSGQGVPGNTIYF. The CDR3 DNA reads TGTGCCAGCAGCGGACAGGGCGTCCCTGGAAACACCATATATTTT.

This clone was seen once. Here the CDR3 DNA reads TGTGCCAGCAGCTTAGAGATGGGGGGTAGCGGGATCGCAGATACGCAGTATTTT. It is translated as CASSLEMGGSGIADTQYF. V is TRBV7-3 and J is TRBJ2-3; 8 positions match TRBD2. There are 18 residues in the CDR3. Looked up from germline, CDR1 is SGHTA and CDR2 is FQGTGA. With V trimmed by 2 bases and J by 4 bases, 14 bases remained unmatched. Looking up the rest from reference TRBV7-3 and TRBJ2-3 gives the full variable domain: GAGVSQTPSNKVTEKGKYVELRCDPISGHTALYWYRQSLGQGPEFLIYFQGTGAADDSGLPNDRFFAVRPEGSVSTLKIQRTERGDSAVYLCASSLEMGGSGIADTQYFGPGTRLTVL.

The CDR3 bases are TGTGCCAGCAGCTTATCAGCACTAAAGTACTTC. Its protein is CASSLSALKYF. The chain is built from TRBV7-9 and TRBJ2-5, with no clear D. The CDR3 covers 11 residues. Germline-derived CDR1 and CDR2 are SEHNR and FQNEAQ (reference sequence). V lost 2 bases and J lost 12, with 10 bases in between.